This TCR beta chain was sequenced in a study of PD-L1 blockade in urothelial cancer. Across the whole study: Of some 30 patients, some 24 were males with bladder-origin urothelial cancer. It was at 3 weeks (second dose) and 6 weeks after treatment start that blood was analyzed. There were a median of roughly 140,000 T cells in blood samples.

Details on this clone: The target antigen is unknown.

Libraries were prepared by immunoSEQ multiplex PCR; TCRdb keeps only in-frame clonotypes and omits some of them. The data show about 130,000 clones, about 84% seen once. Specified time point: peripheral blood 6 weeks after treatment start. Overall study results and limits: Durable-benefit patients expanded tumor-associated blood clones more at 3 weeks.

Looked up from germline, CDR1 is KGHSH and CDR2 is LQKENI. V was clipped by 3 bases and J by 5 bases; unmatched bases: 5. The CDR3 is 15 residues long. The material was PBMCs, obtained around atezolizumab (anti-PD-L1) treatment. This receptor was taken from a man aged 45-60 years with urothelial cancer. The chain links TRBV18 to TRBJ2-1, with 9 bases fitting TRBD2. In DNA form, the CDR3 reads TGTGCCAGCTCACCGCCTAGCGGGATACACAATGAGCAGTTCTTC. Protein product: CASSPPSGIHNEQFF.